This entry lists 23 T cell receptor beta chains sequenced from one sample in a study of blood T cell repertoires in COVID-19. TCRdb's table, derived via immunoSEQ multiplex PCR, lists solely in-frame clones and lacks some. The sample carries more than 300,000 clones, about four fifths recorded once. Sequencing input: peripheral blood. The receptors were sampled from a woman aged 50 to 60 with acute or convalescent COVID-19.

CDR3 coding DNA: TGCAGCGTACCGGGACTAGCGTTTAACAATGAGCAGTTCTTC. As protein: CSVPGLAFNNEQFF. The chain links TRBV29-1 to TRBJ2-1, with TRBD2 matching over 10 bases. CDR3 size: 14 residues. Germline loops: CDR1 SQVTM, CDR2 ANQGSEA. Unmatched junction bases numbered 7, after V lost 6 bases and J lost 5 bases.

A few counts support this clone. The rearrangement uses TRBV7-9 and TRBJ2-1; 9 bases are a match to TRBD1. This CDR3 region has 14 residues. V trimming: 5 bases; J trimming: 7 bases; junction bases outside the gene matches: 6. Germline V CDR1 and CDR2: SEHNR, FQNEAQ (reference sequence). CDR3: CASSQGQGWNEQFF. The CDR3 nucleotides are TGTGCCAGCAGCCAGGGACAGGGCTGGAATGAGCAGTTCTTC.

The table lists this clone with a few counts. The CDR3 region is CASSLSRPYETQYF. The CDR3 nucleotides read TGCGCCAGCAGCTTGTCCAGGCCCTATGAGACCCAGTACTTC. The rearrangement joins TRBV5-1 to TRBJ2-5; D not certain. In germline, CDR1 is SGHRS, CDR2 YFSETQ. V lost 1 base and J lost 5, with 12 bases in between. The CDR3 totals 14 residues.

CDR3 in DNA: TGTGCTAGTGGTTTCGATGGGACAGGGTCCTACGAGCAGTACTTC. It translates to CASGFDGTGSYEQYF. The chain carries TRBV12-5 and TRBJ2-7; 9 nucleotides match TRBD1. With V trimmed by 3 bases and J by 1 base, 4 bases remained unmatched. CDR1 is LGHNT, CDR2 FRNRAP, per germline. The CDR3 is made up of 15 amino acids.

The chain has TRBV5-8 and TRBJ2-5, with 14 nucleotides matching TRBD2. This CDR3 comprises 15 residues. Unmatched junction bases numbered 4, after V lost 4 bases and J lost 5 bases. Germline V gene lookup returns CDR1 SGHTS and CDR2 YDEGEE. The CDR3 protein is CASSRGLAGVETQYF. The CDR3 nucleotides read TGTGCCAGCAGCCGGGGACTAGCGGGAGTGGAGACCCAGTACTTC.

The CDR3 DNA reads TGTGCCAGCAGCTTAGGAGCTAGCACAGATACGCAGTATTTT. This translates into CASSLGASTDTQYF. The V call is TRBV7-7, the J call TRBJ2-3; D call uncertain. This CDR3 has 14 amino acids. In germline, CDR1 is SSHAT, CDR2 FNYEAQ (reference sequence). V gave up 1 base and J gave up 0 bases, with 5 bases separating them. Combining the CDR3 with reference TRBV7-7 and TRBJ2-3 gives the whole variable domain GAGVSQSPRYKVTKRGQDVTLRCDPISSHATLYWYQQALGQGPEFLTYFNYEAQPDKSGLPSDRFSAERPEGSISTLTIQRTEQRDSAMYRCASSLGASTDTQYFGPGTRLTVL.

The chain couples TRBV4-3 to TRBJ1-2, with 8 bases matching TRBD1. There are 14 residues in the CDR3. Germline lookup yields CDR1 LGHNA and CDR2 YSLEER. V trimming: 0 bases; J trimming: 4 bases; junction bases outside the gene matches: 1. CDR3 sequence reads: CASSQDTGGYGYTF. For the CDR3, the DNA is TGCGCCAGCAGCCAAGATACAGGGGGCTATGGCTACACCTTC.

The chain carries TRBV30 and TRBJ1-5; 8 bases are a match to TRBD1. CDR1 and CDR2 (germline): GTSNPN, SVGIG (reference sequence). Trimming at V came to 5 bases and at J to 7 bases, leaving 7 bases not matched to a gene. The CDR3 is made up of 13 amino acids. The CDR3 DNA sequence: TGTGCCTGGGGCAGGGGGCAAGGACAGCCCCAGCATTTT. Its translation: CAWGRGQGQPQHF. The variable domain in full, with the rest retrieved from reference TRBV30 and TRBJ1-5, is SQTIHQWPATLVQPVGSPLSLECTVEGTSNPNLYWYRQAAGRGLQLLFYSVGIGQISSEVPQNLSASRPQDRQFILSSKKLLLSDSGFYLCAWGRGQGQPQHFGDGTRLSIL.

V and J are TRBV7-2 and TRBJ1-2; no reliable D call. This CDR3 contains 13 residues. Germline CDR1 is SGHTA and CDR2 is FQGNSA. Trimming shortened V by 1 base and J by 2 bases, and 5 bases separated the two germline ends. The CDR3 DNA sequence: TGTGCCAGCAGCTTAGTTTCGAACTATGGCTACACCTTC. Its protein product is CASSLVSNYGYTF.

The rearrangement joins TRBV7-2 to TRBJ2-3, with TRBD2 matching over 7 bases. With 0 bases clipped from V and 3 bases from J, the junction kept 9 bases outside the gene matches. Germline-derived CDR1 and CDR2 are SGHTA and FQGNSA. CDR3 length: 17 amino acids. CDR3 sequence reads: CASSLARASGGTDTQYF. For the CDR3, the DNA is TGTGCCAGCAGCTTAGCGCGGGCTAGCGGTGGGACAGATACGCAGTATTTT.

The chain is built from TRBV19 and TRBJ1-1; a weak D match, TRBD1 (5 bases). The CDR3 covers 13 residues. The V end was cut by 7 bases, the J end by 3 bases, with 12 bases between. CDR1 and CDR2 (germline): LNHDA, SQIVND (reference sequence). CDR3: CASTRTGYTEAFF. CDR3 coding DNA: TGTGCCAGTACAAGAACAGGCTACACTGAAGCTTTCTTT.

The V gene is TRBV6-5, the J gene TRBJ2-7, with D possibly being TRBD1 (6 bases). This CDR3 region has 12 residues. Germline V gene data show CDR1 as MNHEY and CDR2 as SVGAGI. Between the trimmed V and J ends, which lost 7 bases and 4 bases, there was a span of 11 bases. The CDR3 bases are TGTGCCAGCATCAACAGGGAATACGAGCAGTACTTC. Residues: CASINREYEQYF.

V and J are TRBV5-8 and TRBJ1-5, with D uncertain. Trimming took off 4 bases at V and 0 bases at J, with 11 bases between the two ends. The CDR3 covers 15 residues. Germline V lookup: CDR1 SGHTS, CDR2 YDEGEE. CDR3 amino acids: CASSASVYSNQPQHF. DNA of the CDR3: TGTGCCAGCAGCGCATCAGTGTATAGCAATCAGCCCCAGCATTTT.

The V call is TRBV11-2, the J call TRBJ2-5; the match to TRBD2 covers 8 bases. The CDR3 spans 17 residues. V was clipped by 0 bases and J by 1 base; unmatched bases: 7. CDR1 is SGHAT, CDR2 FQNNGV, per germline. CDR3: CASSLDNQRGSQETQYF. The CDR3 bases are TGTGCCAGCAGCTTAGATAACCAGCGGGGGTCCCAAGAGACCCAGTACTTC. Supplemented by reference TRBV11-2 and TRBJ2-5, the full variable domain reads EAGVAQSPRYKIIEKRQSVAFWCNPISGHATLYWYQQILGQGPKLLIQFQNNGVVDDSQLPKDRFSAERLKGVDSTLKIQPAKLEDSAVYLCASSLDNQRGSQETQYFGPGTRLLVL.

The chain has TRBV2 and TRBJ1-5; D is unclear. The CDR3 has 13 amino acids. V gave up 4 bases and J gave up 7 bases, with 11 bases separating them. Germline lookup yields CDR1 SNHLY and CDR2 FYNNEI. The CDR3 nucleotides are TGTGCCAGCAGTGGAAGCACGGAGCAGCCCCAGCATTTT. It translates to CASSGSTEQPQHF.

The V call is TRBV7-8, the J call TRBJ1-3, with D unclear. This CDR3 contains 13 residues. V lost 4 bases, J lost 4 bases, and 8 bases lay in between. Germline lookup yields CDR1 SGHVS and CDR2 FQNEAQ. The CDR3 protein is CASSSAEGNTIYF. CDR3 bases: TGTGCCAGCAGCTCCGCAGAAGGAAACACCATATATTTT.

In regard to this clone: This CDR3 is also generated by other DNA sequences in the sample. The V and J genes are TRBV12-3 or TRBV12-4 and TRBJ1-5; D not certain. CDR3 length: 13 residues. Trimming left V 6 bases short and J 0 bases short, with 6 bases between. DNA for the CDR3: TGTGCCAGCAGCCCCTCTAGCAATCAGCCCCAGCATTTT. It encodes CASSPSSNQPQHF.

The chain has TRBV5-4 and TRBJ2-5, with a tentative D call TRBD2 (5 bases). The CDR3 is made up of 16 amino acids. Looked up from germline, CDR1 is SGHNT and CDR2 is YYREEE (reference sequence). Trimming cost V 2 bases and J 1 base, with 15 bases left between them. CDR3 in amino acids: CASSFPGITSQETQYF. CDR3 bases: TGTGCCAGCAGCTTTCCGGGGATTACGAGCCAAGAGACCCAGTACTTC.

The chain employs TRBV4-1 and TRBJ1-5; 9 bases are a match to TRBD1. The CDR3 contains 22 residues. CDR1 and CDR2 from the germline V gene are MGHRA and YSYEKL. V lost 0 bases and J lost 0; bases outside the gene matches: 18. CDR3 residues: CASSQDIGTGGGGVDSNQPQHF. The DNA for the CDR3 is TGCGCCAGCAGCCAAGACATAGGAACAGGGGGCGGTGGGGTGGATAGCAATCAGCCCCAGCATTTT.

The chain employs TRBV4-1 and TRBJ2-6, with D perhaps matching TRBD1 (6 bases). Between the trimmed V and J ends, which lost 4 bases and 4 bases, there was a span of 20 bases. The CDR3 sequence is 18 residues long. Germline V gives CDR1 MGHRA, CDR2 YSYEKL. CDR3 sequence: CASSPITQGWEGANVLTF. CDR3 nucleotides: TGCGCCAGCAGCCCTATTACACAGGGATGGGAAGGGGCCAACGTCCTGACTTTC.

The rearrangement links TRBV5-1 to TRBJ1-1, with TRBD1 matching 8 bases. The CDR3 extends over 16 amino acids. Trimming at V came to 0 bases and at J to 1 base, leaving 5 bases not matched to a gene. From germline, CDR1 is SGHRS and CDR2 YFSETQ. In DNA form, the CDR3 reads TGCGCCAGCAGCTTGGGCCTGACAGGGGAGAACACTGAAGCTTTCTTT. Its protein product is CASSLGLTGENTEAFF.

This chain connects TRBV23-1 to TRBJ1-1; D is perhaps TRBD1 (5 bases). TRBV23-1 is an open reading frame whose function is uncertain. V shed 0 bases and J shed 1 base, with 18 bases lying between them. The CDR3 covers 18 residues. In DNA form, the CDR3 reads TGCGCCAGCAGTCAATCGGCGGGGCAGGCGATGACGAACACTGAAGCTTTCTTT. As protein: CASSQSAGQAMTNTEAFF.

V and J are TRBV19 and TRBJ2-7; 10 nucleotides line up with TRBD1. Germline V lookup: CDR1 LNHDA, CDR2 SQIVND (reference sequence). V was pared by 7 bases and J by 2 bases, with 5 bases of the junction left unmatched. CDR3 length: 14 residues. Here the CDR3 reads CASIGDRGPYEQYV. DNA of the CDR3: TGTGCCAGTATTGGAGACAGGGGGCCCTACGAGCAGTACGTC.